Listed below are T cell receptor beta chains from one sample, sequenced in a study of vaccination and CD4 T cells after COVID-19. TCRdb re-derived calls from the PCR reads in MiXCR, one entry per CDR3 protein. The sample includes 20,000 or so distinct CDR3 sequences, 44% of them seen just once. These TCRs are of unknown antigen specificity. Here the sequenced sample was CD4+ T cells from blood, cultured in vitro, taken before SARS-CoV-2 vaccination. Receptors originate from a human donor who had recovered from COVID-19. Both conserved end residues are part of each CDR3. The order of the fields is J gene, clone size, D gene, V gene, CDR3 DNA, CDR3 protein. D genes are given only for firm matches. Size is omitted from some rows. Given values are once, few, many or a class for expanded clones.

>TRBJ1-2|.|.|TRBV6-5
TGTGCCAGCAGTTACGGGGCCTTCCTGGGGGGCTACACCTTC
CASSYGAFLGGYTF
>TRBJ1-1|.|.|TRBV28
TGTGCCAGCAGTTTATTAGCGGCGTTTGAAGCTTTCTTT
CASSLLAAFEAFF
>TRBJ2-7|.|.|TRBV2
TGTGCCAGCAGTGACTGGGCAGGGCGATACGAGCAGTACTTC
CASSDWAGRYEQYF
>TRBJ1-1|once|.|TRBV3-1
TGTGCCAGCAGCCAGGGATGGACTGAAGCTTTCTTT
CASSQGWTEAFF
>TRBJ1-2|few|.|TRBV10-3
TGTGCCCTCTCTCCGGGCAGAGCCCTCTATGGCTACACCTTC
CALSPGRALYGYTF
>TRBJ1-1|once|TRBD1|TRBV7-8
TGTGCCAGCAGCTTCGGACAGGGGTCTGGCACTGAAGCTTTCTTT
CASSFGQGSGTEAFF
>TRBJ1-2|.|.|TRBV4-1
TGCGCCAGCAGCCAACCCGCGGGAAAGATCTATGGCTACACCTTC
CASSQPAGKIYGYTF
>TRBJ2-2|.|TRBD1|TRBV6-1
TGTGCCAGCAGTGAACAGGGGGCCACCGGGGAGCTGTTTTTT
CASSEQGATGELFF
>TRBJ1-3|.|.|TRBV11-3
TGTGCCAGCAGCGCAAGACTAGGGAGCGGAAACACCATATATTTT
CASSARLGSGNTIYF
>TRBJ1-5|.|.|TRBV6-1
TGTGCCAGCATGAGGCTAGATAGCAATCAGCCCCAGCATTTT
CASMRLDSNQPQHF
>TRBJ2-7|once|TRBD2|TRBV19
TGTGCCAGTAGTATAGATGTGACTAGCCTCTACGAGCAGTACTTC
CASSIDVTSLYEQYF
>TRBJ1-1|few|.|TRBV10-1
TGCGCCAGCAGTGAGTTCAGGGCGGCCACTGAAGCTTTCTTT
CASSEFRAATEAFF
>TRBJ1-1|once|.|TRBV6-1
TGTGCCAGCCCACCAATCCTTGGGGGAGAAGCTTTCTTT
CASPPILGGEAFF
>TRBJ1-2|.|.|TRBV20-1
TGCAGTGCTAGTATCCCCCGGAGGTGGTATGGCTACACCTTC
CSASIPRRWYGYTF
>TRBJ2-5|.|TRBD2|TRBV5-4
TGTGCCAGCAGCCCCGGGGCTAGCGGGACCCAAGAGACCCAGTACTTC
CASSPGASGTQETQYF
>TRBJ2-3|.|TRBD1|TRBV20-1
TGCAGTGCTAGAGATAGGACAGGGACCGATACGCAGTATTTT
CSARDRTGTDTQYF
>TRBJ1-1|.|TRBD1|TRBV6-2/TRBV6-3
TGTGCCAGCAGTTCGGGACAGGGGTTCACTGAAGCTTTCTTT
CASSSGQGFTEAFF
>TRBJ1-6|few|TRBD1|TRBV7-9
TGTGCCAGCAGCTTAACAGGGGGCGGGGGTTCACCCCTCCACTTT
CASSLTGGGGSPLHF
>TRBJ2-7|.|.|TRBV20-1
TGCAGTGCTAGGGAGACAGGGAGGTGGGAGCAGTACTTC
CSARETGRWEQYF
>TRBJ2-3|.|TRBD2|TRBV7-9
TGTGCCAGCAGCCCGCAAAAAGGCGGGGGAAGCACAGATACGCAGTATTTT
CASSPQKGGGSTDTQYF
>TRBJ1-3|.|.|TRBV11-3
TGTGCCAGCAGCTTGTCTGGAAACACCATATATTTT
CASSLSGNTIYF
>TRBJ2-1|.|TRBD1|TRBV2
TGTGCCAGCAGAGGGGACAGGGGGGGTCATGAGCAGTTCTTC
CASRGDRGGHEQFF
>TRBJ2-7|.|.|TRBV2
TGTGCCAGCAGTGAATGGGACCGAAGCTCCTACGAGCAGTACTTC
CASSEWDRSSYEQYF
>TRBJ2-3|.|TRBD2|TRBV20-1
TGCAGTGCCAAAGGGACTAGCGGTAGCACAGATACGCAGTATTTT
CSAKGTSGSTDTQYF
>TRBJ2-4|once|TRBD2|TRBV29-1
TGCAGCGTCCGTACTAGCGGGAGTTTGGACATTCAGTACTTC
CSVRTSGSLDIQYF
>TRBJ1-5|.|.|TRBV19
TGTGCCAGTAGTATTAACCTGGGGCCCCAGCATTTT
CASSINLGPQHF
>TRBJ2-5|.|.|TRBV2
TGTGCCAGCAGTGTAGGGTTGGGACCGCAAGAGACCCAGTACTTC
CASSVGLGPQETQYF
>TRBJ1-2|.|.|TRBV4-2
TGTGCCAGCAGCCAAGATGCAGGGTTTGGCTACACCTTC
CASSQDAGFGYTF
>TRBJ1-2|.|.|TRBV5-4
TGTGCCAGCAGCTTGCCGGACTTCTCTGGCTACACCTTC
CASSLPDFSGYTF
>TRBJ2-7|few|.|TRBV20-1
TGCAGTGCTAGCTCCAGGGTCTCCGAGCAGTACTTC
CSASSRVSEQYF
>TRBJ2-1|.|TRBD1|TRBV7-6
TGTGCCAGCAGCTTGGGACAGGGGTCCACCGGGGCGCAGTTCTTC
CASSLGQGSTGAQFF
>TRBJ1-2|.|TRBD1|TRBV30
TGTGCCTGGACCGCGGACAGGAGACCCTATGGCTACACCTTC
CAWTADRRPYGYTF
>TRBJ2-2|.|TRBD2|TRBV27
TGTGCCAGCAGTTCACCTAGCGGGGTGAACACCGGGGAGCTGTTTTTT
CASSSPSGVNTGELFF
>TRBJ2-4|.|TRBD2|TRBV19
TGTGCCAGTAGTATCCTAGCGGGGGGAAGAGCCAAAAACATTCAGTACTTC
CASSILAGGRAKNIQYF
>TRBJ1-1|few|.|TRBV6-4
TGTGCCAGCAGTGATTTTATGAACACTGAAGCTTTCTTT
CASSDFMNTEAFF